Listed here are 14 T cell receptor beta chains from one sample, sequenced in a study of T cell responses to AZD1222 COVID-19 vaccine. Assay: immunoSEQ multiplex PCR; the TCRdb copy retains only in-frame clones and omits some. The table shows 200,000 or so clones, with about 94% occurring only once. The specimen comprised peripheral blood, sampled on day 0 of AZD1222 vaccination. The receptors were sampled from an adult in good health.

This chain connects TRBV5-1 to TRBJ2-7; 7 bases are a match to TRBD2. The length of the CDR3 is 13 residues. V shed 3 bases and J 3 bases; nucleotides not matched to a gene: 3. CDR1 is SGHRS, CDR2 YFSETQ, per germline. The CDR3 protein is CASSSSGNYEQYF. CDR3 DNA sequence: TGCGCCAGCAGCTCCAGCGGGAACTACGAGCAGTACTTC.

The chain is built from TRBV28 and TRBJ2-7; a weak D match, TRBD1 (5 bases). CDR1 is MDHEN, CDR2 SYDVKM, per germline. CDR3 size: 13 residues. V was trimmed by 5 bases and J by 2 bases, leaving 10 bases between them. CDR3 sequence reads: CASSPTVAYEQYF. The CDR3 DNA is TGTGCCAGCAGTCCGACAGTGGCCTACGAGCAGTACTTC.

This chain uses TRBV12-3 or TRBV12-4 with TRBJ2-3; no clear D. Trimming removed 6 bases at V and 15 bases at J, with 19 bases between. CDR3 size: 12 residues. The CDR3 DNA reads as TGTGCCAGCAGACTTATCCGAGAGAAGCCCTATTTT. As protein: CASRLIREKPYF.

This chain connects TRBV30 to TRBJ1-5, with D uncertain. V dropped 0 bases and J dropped 1 base, with 10 bases sitting between them. Per germline, CDR1 GTSNPN and CDR2 SVGIG (reference sequence). The CDR3 is made up of 15 amino acids. CDR3 nucleotides: TGTGCCTGGAGTGTGGGTTTTGGAAGCAATCAGCCCCAGCATTTT. It codes for CAWSVGFGSNQPQHF.

The rearrangement joins TRBV6-2 or TRBV6-3 to TRBJ2-1; D is unresolved. Germline CDR1 is MNHEY and CDR2 is SVGEGT. V lost 2 bases to trimming and J lost 4 bases, with 9 bases between them. The CDR3 is made up of 14 amino acids. The CDR3 nucleotides read TGTGCCAGCAGTTACGTCCGATCGTACAATGAGCAGTTCTTC. This translates into CASSYVRSYNEQFF.

This CDR3 reads CASRLTGTGGGYTF. CDR3 sequence (DNA): TGTGCCAGCAGACTAACCGGGACAGGGGGCGGCTACACCTTC. V gene TRBV7-2 combines with J gene TRBJ1-2, with 12 bases that match TRBD1. V lost 6 bases and J lost 8; bases outside the gene matches: 7. CDR3 length: 14 amino acids. In germline, CDR1 is SGHTA, CDR2 FQGNSA.

This chain links TRBV10-1 with TRBJ1-3, with D uncertain. Germline values: CDR1 WNHNN, CDR2 SYGVQD (reference sequence). Trimming left V 2 bases short and J 0 bases short, with 20 bases between. There are 19 residues in the CDR3. CDR3 bases: TGCGCCAGCAGTGAGGTAAGCCAGACTTTGCTCACCTCTGGAAACACCATATATTTT. Its protein product is CASSEVSQTLLTSGNTIYF.

V is TRBV5-6 and J is TRBJ1-5; 7 bases map to TRBD1. Trimming cost V 0 bases and J 5 bases; bases outside gene matches: 5. The CDR3 has 15 amino acids. Germline loops: CDR1 SGHDT, CDR2 YYEEEE. The DNA for the CDR3 is TGTGCCAGCAGCTTGGGACAGGGATGGGATCAGCCCCAGCATTTT. It encodes CASSLGQGWDQPQHF.

This chain links TRBV5-1 with TRBJ2-4; 10 nucleotides match TRBD1. V lost 4 bases to trimming and J lost 0 bases; unmatched junction nucleotides: 7. There are 17 residues in the CDR3. Germline V gives CDR1 SGHRS, CDR2 YFSETQ. In DNA, the CDR3 is TGCGCCAGCAGCGGGGGACAGGGGCTTGGAGCCAAAAACATTCAGTACTTC. Amino acid sequence: CASSGGQGLGAKNIQYF.

V usage is TRBV27 and J usage is TRBJ2-5, with 8 bases matching TRBD1. Germline V lookup: CDR1 MNHEY, CDR2 SMNVEV (reference sequence). The CDR3 consists of 14 residues. Germline trimming cut 5 bases from V and 7 bases from J; bases unmatched to any gene: 9. In DNA form, the CDR3 reads TGTGCCAGCAGTCAGGGGGCCCCTGTGGGGACCCAGTACTTC. Protein product: CASSQGAPVGTQYF.

The rearrangement joins TRBV28 to TRBJ1-6; a weak D match, TRBD1 (6 bases). Germline-derived CDR1 and CDR2 are MDHEN and SYDVKM. CDR3 length: 15 amino acids. V dropped 2 bases and J dropped 2 bases, with 7 bases sitting between them. The chain's CDR3 is CASSLQGTYNSPLHF. For the CDR3, the DNA is TGTGCCAGCAGTTTACAGGGGACCTATAATTCACCCCTCCACTTT.

The rearrangement links TRBV18 to TRBJ1-1; D perhaps matches TRBD1 (5 bases). The germline V gene has CDR1 KGHSH and CDR2 LQKENI. V gave up 2 bases and J gave up 11 bases, with 18 bases separating them. CDR3 length equals 14 residues. The CDR3 DNA reads TGTGCCAGCTCACCAAAGTCAGGACAAACGCCGGCTTTCTTT. Its translation: CASSPKSGQTPAFF.

This rearrangement joins TRBV19 to TRBJ2-7; possible D gene TRBD2, 6 bases. With 7 bases removed from V and 0 bases from J, the gap between germline ends came to 13 bases. Looked up from germline, CDR1 is LNHDA and CDR2 is SQIVND (reference sequence). The CDR3 length is 14 residues. The CDR3 loop reads CASKKGSGSYEQYF. CDR3 DNA: TGTGCCAGTAAGAAAGGTAGCGGCTCCTACGAGCAGTACTTC.

This chain connects TRBV7-9 to TRBJ2-7; 12 nucleotides match TRBD2. This CDR3 is built from 15 residues. The germline CDR1 and CDR2 sequences are SEHNR and FQNEAQ (reference sequence). The V and J ends lost 5 bases and 6 bases, in that order; junction bases with no gene match: 8. Written as DNA, the CDR3 is TGTGCCAGCAGCCCTCTAGCGGGAGGGCCGACCGAGCAGTACTTC. It encodes CASSPLAGGPTEQYF.